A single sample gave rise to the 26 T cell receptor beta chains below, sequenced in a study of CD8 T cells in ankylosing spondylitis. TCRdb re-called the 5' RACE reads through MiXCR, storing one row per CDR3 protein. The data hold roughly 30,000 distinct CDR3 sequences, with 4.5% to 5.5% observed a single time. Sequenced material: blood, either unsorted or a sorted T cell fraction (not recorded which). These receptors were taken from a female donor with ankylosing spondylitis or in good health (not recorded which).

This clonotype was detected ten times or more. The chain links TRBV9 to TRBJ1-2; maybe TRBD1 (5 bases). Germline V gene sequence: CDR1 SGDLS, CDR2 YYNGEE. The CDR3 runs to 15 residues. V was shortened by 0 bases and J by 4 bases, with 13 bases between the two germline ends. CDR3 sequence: CASSVALAGRYGYTF. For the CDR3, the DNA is TGTGCCAGCAGCGTAGCTTTGGCAGGGCGCTATGGCTACACCTTC.

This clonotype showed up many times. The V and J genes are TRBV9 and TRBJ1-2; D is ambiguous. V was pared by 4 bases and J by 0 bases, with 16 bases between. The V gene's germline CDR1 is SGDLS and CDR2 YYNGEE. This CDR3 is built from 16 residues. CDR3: CASSRSTAGANYGYTF. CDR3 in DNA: TGTGCCAGCAGCCGTTCAACGGCAGGAGCTAACTATGGCTACACCTTC.

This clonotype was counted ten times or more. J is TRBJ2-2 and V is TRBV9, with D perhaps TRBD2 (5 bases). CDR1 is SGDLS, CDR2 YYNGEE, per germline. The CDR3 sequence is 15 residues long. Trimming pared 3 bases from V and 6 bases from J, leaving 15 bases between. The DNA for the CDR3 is TGTGCCAGCAGCGAGAGGGCCATCCTCCCCGGGGAGCTGTTTTTT. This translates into CASSERAILPGELFF.

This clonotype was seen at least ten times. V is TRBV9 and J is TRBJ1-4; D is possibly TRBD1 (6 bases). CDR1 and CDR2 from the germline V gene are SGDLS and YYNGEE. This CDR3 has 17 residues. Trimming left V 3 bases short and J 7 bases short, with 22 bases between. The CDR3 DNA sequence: TGTGCCAGCAGCGCACACCCTCCGGGACACAAGGGTGAAAAACTGTTTTTT. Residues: CASSAHPPGHKGEKLFF. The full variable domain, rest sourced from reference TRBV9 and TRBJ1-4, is DSGVTQTPKHLITATGQRVTLRCSPRSGDLSVYWYQQSLDQGLQFLIQYYNGEERAKGNILERFSAQQFPDLHSELNLSSLELGDSALYFCASSAHPPGHKGEKLFFGSGTQLSVL.

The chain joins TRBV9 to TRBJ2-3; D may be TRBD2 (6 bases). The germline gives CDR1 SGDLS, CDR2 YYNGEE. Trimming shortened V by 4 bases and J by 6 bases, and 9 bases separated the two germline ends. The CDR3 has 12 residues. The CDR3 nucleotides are TGTGCCAGCAGCCGGGACTTCGATACGCAGTATTTT. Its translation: CASSRDFDTQYF.

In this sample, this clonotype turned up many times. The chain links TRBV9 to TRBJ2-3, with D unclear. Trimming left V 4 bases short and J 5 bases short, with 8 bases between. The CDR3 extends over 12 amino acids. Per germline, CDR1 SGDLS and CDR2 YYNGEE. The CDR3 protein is CASSPGVDTQYF. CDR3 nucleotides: TGTGCCAGCAGCCCAGGCGTAGATACGCAGTATTTT.

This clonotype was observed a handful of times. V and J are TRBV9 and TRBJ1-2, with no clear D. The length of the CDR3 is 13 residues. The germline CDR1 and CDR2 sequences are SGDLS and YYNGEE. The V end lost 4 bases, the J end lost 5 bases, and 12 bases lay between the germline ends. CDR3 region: CASSPQDGYGYTF. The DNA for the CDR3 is TGTGCCAGCAGCCCCCAGGACGGTTATGGCTACACCTTC.

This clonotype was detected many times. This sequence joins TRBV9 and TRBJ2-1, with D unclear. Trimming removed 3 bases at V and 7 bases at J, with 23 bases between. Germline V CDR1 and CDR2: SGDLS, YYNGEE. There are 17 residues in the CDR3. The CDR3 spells CASSGRQTLVGWNEQFF. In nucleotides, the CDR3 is TGTGCCAGCAGCGGTCGCCAAACCCTGGTTGGTTGGAATGAGCAGTTCTTC.

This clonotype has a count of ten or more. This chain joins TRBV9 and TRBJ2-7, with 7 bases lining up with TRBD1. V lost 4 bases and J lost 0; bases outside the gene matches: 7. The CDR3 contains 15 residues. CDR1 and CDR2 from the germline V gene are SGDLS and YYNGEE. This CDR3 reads CASSPQGGYSYEQYF. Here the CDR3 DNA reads TGTGCCAGCAGCCCACAAGGGGGCTACTCCTACGAGCAGTACTTC.

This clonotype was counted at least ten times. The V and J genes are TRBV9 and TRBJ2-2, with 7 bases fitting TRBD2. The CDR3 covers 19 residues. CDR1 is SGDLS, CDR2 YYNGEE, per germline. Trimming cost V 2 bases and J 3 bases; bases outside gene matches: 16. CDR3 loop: CASSVQTLAAQPYTGELFF. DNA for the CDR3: TGTGCCAGCAGCGTCCAGACTCTAGCGGCACAACCTTACACCGGGGAGCTGTTTTTT. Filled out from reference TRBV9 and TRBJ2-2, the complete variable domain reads DSGVTQTPKHLITATGQRVTLRCSPRSGDLSVYWYQQSLDQGLQFLIQYYNGEERAKGNILERFSAQQFPDLHSELNLSSLELGDSALYFCASSVQTLAAQPYTGELFFGEGSRLTVL.

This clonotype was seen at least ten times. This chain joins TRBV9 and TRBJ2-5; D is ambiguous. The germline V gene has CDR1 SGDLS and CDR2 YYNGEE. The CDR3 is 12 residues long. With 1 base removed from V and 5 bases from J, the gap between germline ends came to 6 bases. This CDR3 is CASSVREETQYF. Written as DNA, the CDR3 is TGTGCCAGCAGCGTACGCGAGGAGACCCAGTACTTC.

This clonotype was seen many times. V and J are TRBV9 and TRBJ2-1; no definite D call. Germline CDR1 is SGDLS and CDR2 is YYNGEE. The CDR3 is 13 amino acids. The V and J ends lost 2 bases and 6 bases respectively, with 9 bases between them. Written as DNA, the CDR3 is TGTGCCAGCAGCGTTACTCATGGCAATGAGCAGTTCTTC. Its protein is CASSVTHGNEQFF.

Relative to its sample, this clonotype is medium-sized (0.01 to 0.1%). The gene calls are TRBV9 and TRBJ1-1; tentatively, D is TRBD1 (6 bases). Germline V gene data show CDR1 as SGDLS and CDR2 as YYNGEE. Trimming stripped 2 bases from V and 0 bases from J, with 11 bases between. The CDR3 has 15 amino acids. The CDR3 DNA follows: TGTGCCAGCAGCGTCCAAGGACAGCTGAACACTGAAGCTTTCTTT. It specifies CASSVQGQLNTEAFF.

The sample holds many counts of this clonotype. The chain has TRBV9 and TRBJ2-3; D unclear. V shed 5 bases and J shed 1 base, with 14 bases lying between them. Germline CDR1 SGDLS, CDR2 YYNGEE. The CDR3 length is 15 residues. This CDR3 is CASSFRNPGTDTQYF. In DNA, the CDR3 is TGTGCCAGCAGTTTCCGTAATCCTGGCACAGATACGCAGTATTTT.

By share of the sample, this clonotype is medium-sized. The CDR3 reads CASSLRDRDRKGYTF. DNA of the CDR3: TGTGCCAGCAGCCTCCGAGACCGGGACAGGAAGGGCTACACCTTC. The chain joins TRBV9 to TRBJ1-2; 8 bases are a match to TRBD1. Per germline, CDR1 SGDLS and CDR2 YYNGEE. The J segment lost 8 bases and the V segment lost 4 bases, leaving 13 bases of the junction unmatched. This CDR3 comprises 15 residues. The full variable domain, its missing parts supplied by reference TRBV9 and TRBJ1-2, is DSGVTQTPKHLITATGQRVTLRCSPRSGDLSVYWYQQSLDQGLQFLIQYYNGEERAKGNILERFSAQQFPDLHSELNLSSLELGDSALYFCASSLRDRDRKGYTFGSGTRLTVV.

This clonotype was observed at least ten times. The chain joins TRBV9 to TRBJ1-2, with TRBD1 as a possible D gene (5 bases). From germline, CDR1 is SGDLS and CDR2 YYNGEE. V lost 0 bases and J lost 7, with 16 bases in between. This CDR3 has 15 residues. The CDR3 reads CASSVAGAGSFGYTF. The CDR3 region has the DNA TGTGCCAGCAGCGTAGCTGGGGCAGGGTCGTTTGGCTACACCTTC.

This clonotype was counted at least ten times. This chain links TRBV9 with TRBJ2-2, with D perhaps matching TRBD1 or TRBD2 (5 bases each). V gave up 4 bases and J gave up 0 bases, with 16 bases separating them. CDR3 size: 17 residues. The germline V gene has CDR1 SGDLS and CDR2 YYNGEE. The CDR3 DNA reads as TGTGCCAGCAGCCCCCGGTTTGGGGACCCGAACACCGGGGAGCTGTTTTTT. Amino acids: CASSPRFGDPNTGELFF.

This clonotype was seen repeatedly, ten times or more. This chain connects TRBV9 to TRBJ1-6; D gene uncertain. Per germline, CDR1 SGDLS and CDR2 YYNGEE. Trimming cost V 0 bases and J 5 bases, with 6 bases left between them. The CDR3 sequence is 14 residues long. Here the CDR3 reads CASSVETDNSPLHF. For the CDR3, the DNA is TGTGCCAGCAGCGTAGAGACTGATAATTCACCCCTCCACTTT.

The CDR3 region is CASSVLAGGYTF. In DNA, the CDR3 is TGTGCCAGCAGCGTACTGGCGGGAGGCTACACCTTC. The chain uses TRBV9 and TRBJ1-2; D gene ambiguous. The CDR3 sequence is 12 residues long. The V gene lost 1 base and the J gene lost 8 bases, with 9 bases spanning the gap. The germline gives CDR1 SGDLS, CDR2 YYNGEE.

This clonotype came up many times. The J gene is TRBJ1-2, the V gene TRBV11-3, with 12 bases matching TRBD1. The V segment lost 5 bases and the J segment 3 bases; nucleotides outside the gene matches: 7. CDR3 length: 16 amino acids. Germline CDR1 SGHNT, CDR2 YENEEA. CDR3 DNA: TGTGCCAGCAGCAGGGACAGGGGGCGTCTCGACTATGGCTACACCTTC. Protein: CASSRDRGRLDYGYTF.

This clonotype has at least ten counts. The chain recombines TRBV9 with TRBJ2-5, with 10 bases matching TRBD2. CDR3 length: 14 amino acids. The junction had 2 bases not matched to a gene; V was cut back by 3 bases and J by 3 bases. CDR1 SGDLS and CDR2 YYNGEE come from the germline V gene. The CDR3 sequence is CASSDSGGKETQYF. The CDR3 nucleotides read TGTGCCAGCAGCGATAGCGGGGGGAAAGAGACCCAGTACTTC.

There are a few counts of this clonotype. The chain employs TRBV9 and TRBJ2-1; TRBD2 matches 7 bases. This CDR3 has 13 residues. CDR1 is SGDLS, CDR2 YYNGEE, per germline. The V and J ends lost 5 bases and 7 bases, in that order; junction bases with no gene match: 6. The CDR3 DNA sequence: TGTGCCAGCAGTGGGGAGGGCCTTAATGAGCAGTTCTTC. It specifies CASSGEGLNEQFF.

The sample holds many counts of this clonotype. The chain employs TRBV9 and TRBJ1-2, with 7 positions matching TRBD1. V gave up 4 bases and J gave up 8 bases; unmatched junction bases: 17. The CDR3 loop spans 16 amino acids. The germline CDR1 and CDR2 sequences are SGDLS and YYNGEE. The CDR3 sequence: CASSPTGASPISGYTF. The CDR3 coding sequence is TGTGCCAGCAGCCCAACAGGGGCGTCCCCTATCTCCGGCTACACCTTC.

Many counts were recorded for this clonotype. CDR3: CASSVKGALTDTQYF. The CDR3 DNA reads as TGTGCCAGCAGCGTAAAGGGGGCGCTCACAGATACGCAGTATTTT. The genes are TRBV9 and TRBJ2-3; 7 nucleotides align to TRBD1. J lost 2 bases, V lost 1 base, and 4 bases had no gene match. From germline, CDR1 is SGDLS and CDR2 YYNGEE. The CDR3 has 15 amino acids.

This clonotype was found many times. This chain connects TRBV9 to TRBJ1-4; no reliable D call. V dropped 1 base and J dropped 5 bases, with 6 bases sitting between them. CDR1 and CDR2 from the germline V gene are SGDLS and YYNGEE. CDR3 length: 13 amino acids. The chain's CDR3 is CASSVRVNEKLFF. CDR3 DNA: TGTGCCAGCAGCGTAAGAGTAAATGAAAAACTGTTTTTT.

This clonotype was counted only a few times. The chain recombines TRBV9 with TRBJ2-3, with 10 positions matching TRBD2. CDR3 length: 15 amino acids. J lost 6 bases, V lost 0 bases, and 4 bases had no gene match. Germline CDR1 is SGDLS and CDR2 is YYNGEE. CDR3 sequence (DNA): TGTGCCAGCAGCGTAGGGACTAGCGGTATGGATACGCAGTATTTT. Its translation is CASSVGTSGMDTQYF.